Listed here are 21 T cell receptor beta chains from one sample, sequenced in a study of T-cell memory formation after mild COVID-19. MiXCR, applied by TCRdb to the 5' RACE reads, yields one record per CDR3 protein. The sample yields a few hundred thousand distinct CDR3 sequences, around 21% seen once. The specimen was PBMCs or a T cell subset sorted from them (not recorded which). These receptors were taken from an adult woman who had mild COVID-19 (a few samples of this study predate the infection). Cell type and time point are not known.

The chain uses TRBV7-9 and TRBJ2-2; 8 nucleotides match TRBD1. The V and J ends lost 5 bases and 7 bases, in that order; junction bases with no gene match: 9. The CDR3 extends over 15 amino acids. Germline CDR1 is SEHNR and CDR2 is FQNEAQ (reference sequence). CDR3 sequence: CASSVPTGALGELFF. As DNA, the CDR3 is TGTGCCAGCAGCGTACCGACAGGGGCCCTCGGGGAGCTGTTTTTT.

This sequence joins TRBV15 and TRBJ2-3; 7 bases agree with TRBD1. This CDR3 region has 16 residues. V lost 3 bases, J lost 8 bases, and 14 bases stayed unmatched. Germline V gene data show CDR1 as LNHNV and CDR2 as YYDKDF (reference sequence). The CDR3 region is CATSRVTGKRWGTQYF. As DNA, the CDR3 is TGTGCCACCAGCAGGGTGACAGGGAAGCGTTGGGGTACGCAGTATTTT.

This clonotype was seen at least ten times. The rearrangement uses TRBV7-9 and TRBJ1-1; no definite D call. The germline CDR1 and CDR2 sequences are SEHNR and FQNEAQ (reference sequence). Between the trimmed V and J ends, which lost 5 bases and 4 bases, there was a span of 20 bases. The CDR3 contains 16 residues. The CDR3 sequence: CASSPRLAGGVTEAFF. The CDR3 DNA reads TGTGCCAGCAGCCCTCGGTTGGCAGGAGGAGTCACTGAAGCTTTCTTT. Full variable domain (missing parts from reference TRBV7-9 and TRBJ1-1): DTGVSQNPRHKITKRGQNVTFRCDPISEHNRLYWYRQTLGQGPEFLTYFQNEAQLEKSRLLSDRFSAERPKGSFSTLEIQRTEQGDSAMYLCASSPRLAGGVTEAFFGQGTRLTVV.

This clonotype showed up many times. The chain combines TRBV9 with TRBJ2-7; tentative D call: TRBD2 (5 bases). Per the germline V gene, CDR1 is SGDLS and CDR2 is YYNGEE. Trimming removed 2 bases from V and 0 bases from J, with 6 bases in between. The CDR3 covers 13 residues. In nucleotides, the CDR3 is TGTGCCAGCAGCGTTAGCGACTCCTACGAGCAGTACTTC. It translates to CASSVSDSYEQYF. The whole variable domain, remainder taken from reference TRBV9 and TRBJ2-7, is DSGVTQTPKHLITATGQRVTLRCSPRSGDLSVYWYQQSLDQGLQFLIQYYNGEERAKGNILERFSAQQFPDLHSELNLSSLELGDSALYFCASSVSDSYEQYFGPGTRLTVT.

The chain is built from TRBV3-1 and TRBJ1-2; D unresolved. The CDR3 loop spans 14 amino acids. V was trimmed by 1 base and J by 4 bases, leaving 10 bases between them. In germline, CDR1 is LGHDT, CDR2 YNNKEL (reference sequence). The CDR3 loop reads CASSQVEGSYGYTF. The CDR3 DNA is TGTGCCAGCAGCCAAGTGGAGGGCAGCTATGGCTACACCTTC.

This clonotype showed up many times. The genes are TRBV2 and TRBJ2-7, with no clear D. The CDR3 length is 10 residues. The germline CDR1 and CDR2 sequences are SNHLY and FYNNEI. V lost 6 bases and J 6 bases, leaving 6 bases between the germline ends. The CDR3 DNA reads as TGTGCCAGCAGGCCTCTCGAGCAGTACTTC. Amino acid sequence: CASRPLEQYF. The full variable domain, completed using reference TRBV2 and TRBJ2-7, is EPEVTQTPSHQVTQMGQEVILRCVPISNHLYFYWYRQILGQKVEFLVSFYNNEISEKSEIFDDQFSVERPDGSNFTLKIRSTKLEDSAMYFCASRPLEQYFGPGTRLTVT.

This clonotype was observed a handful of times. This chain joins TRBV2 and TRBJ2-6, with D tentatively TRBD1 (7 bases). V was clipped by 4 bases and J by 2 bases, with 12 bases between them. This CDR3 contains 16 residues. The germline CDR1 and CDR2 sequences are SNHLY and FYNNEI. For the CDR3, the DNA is TGTGCCAGCAGTGCAGCAGGGGGGACTGGGGCCAACGTCCTGACTTTC. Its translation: CASSAAGGTGANVLTF.

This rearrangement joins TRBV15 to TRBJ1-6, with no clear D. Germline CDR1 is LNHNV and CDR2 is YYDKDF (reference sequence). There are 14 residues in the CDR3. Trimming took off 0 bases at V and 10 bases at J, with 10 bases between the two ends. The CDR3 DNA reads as TGTGCCACCAGCAGAGATTTGGCGGGGTCACCCCTCCACTTT. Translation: CATSRDLAGSPLHF. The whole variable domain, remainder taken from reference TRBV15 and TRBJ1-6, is DAMVIQNPRYQVTQFGKPVTLSCSQTLNHNVMYWYQQKSSQAPKLLFHYYDKDFNNEADTPDNFQSRRPNTSFCFLDIRSPGLGDTAMYLCATSRDLAGSPLHFGNGTRLTVT.

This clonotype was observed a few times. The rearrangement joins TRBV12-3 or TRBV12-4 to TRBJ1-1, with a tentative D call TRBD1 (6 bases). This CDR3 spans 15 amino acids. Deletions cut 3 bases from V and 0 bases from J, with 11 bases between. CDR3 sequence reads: CASSFGGGVNTEAFF. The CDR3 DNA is TGTGCCAGCAGTTTTGGAGGGGGAGTGAACACTGAAGCTTTCTTT.

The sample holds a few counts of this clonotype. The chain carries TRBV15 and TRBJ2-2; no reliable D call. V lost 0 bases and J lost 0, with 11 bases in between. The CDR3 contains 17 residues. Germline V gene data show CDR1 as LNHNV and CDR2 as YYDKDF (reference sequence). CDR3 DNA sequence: TGTGCCACCAGCAGAGATGGGTCAGCAGCGAACACCGGGGAGCTGTTTTTT. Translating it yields CATSRDGSAANTGELFF.

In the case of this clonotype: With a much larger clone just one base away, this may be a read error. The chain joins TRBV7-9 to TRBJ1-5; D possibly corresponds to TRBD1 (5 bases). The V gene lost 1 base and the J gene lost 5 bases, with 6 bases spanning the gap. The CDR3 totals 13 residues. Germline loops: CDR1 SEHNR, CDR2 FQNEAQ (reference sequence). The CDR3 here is CASSLVRDQPQHF. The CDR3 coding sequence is TGTGCCAGCAGCTTAGTCAGGGATCAGCCCCAGCATTTT.

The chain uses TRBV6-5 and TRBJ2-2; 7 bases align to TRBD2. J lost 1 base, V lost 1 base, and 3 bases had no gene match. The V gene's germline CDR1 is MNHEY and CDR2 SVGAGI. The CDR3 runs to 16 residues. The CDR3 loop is CASSYWASGNTGELFF. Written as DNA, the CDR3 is TGTGCCAGCAGTTACTGGGCTAGCGGGAACACCGGGGAGCTGTTTTTT.

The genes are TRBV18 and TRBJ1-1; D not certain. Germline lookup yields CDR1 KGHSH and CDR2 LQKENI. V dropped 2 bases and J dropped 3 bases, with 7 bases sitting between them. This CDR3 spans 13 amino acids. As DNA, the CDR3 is TGTGCCAGCTCACCATGGGCAGACACTGAAGCTTTCTTT. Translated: CASSPWADTEAFF.

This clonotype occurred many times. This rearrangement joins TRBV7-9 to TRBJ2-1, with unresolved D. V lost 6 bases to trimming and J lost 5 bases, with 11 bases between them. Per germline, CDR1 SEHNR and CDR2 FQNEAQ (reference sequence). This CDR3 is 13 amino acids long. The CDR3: CASRKPPDNEQFF. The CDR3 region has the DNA TGTGCCAGCAGAAAACCCCCAGACAATGAGCAGTTCTTC.

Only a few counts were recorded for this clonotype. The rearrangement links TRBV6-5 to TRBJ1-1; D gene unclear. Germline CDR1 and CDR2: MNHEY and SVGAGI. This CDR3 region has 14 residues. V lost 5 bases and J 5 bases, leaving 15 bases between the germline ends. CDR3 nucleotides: TGTGCCAGCAGTCCCCTCGGGCGGGGAACTGAAGCTTTCTTT. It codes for CASSPLGRGTEAFF.

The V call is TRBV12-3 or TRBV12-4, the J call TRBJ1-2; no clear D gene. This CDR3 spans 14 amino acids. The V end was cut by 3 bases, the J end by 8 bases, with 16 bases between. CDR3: CASSLWGLGGGYTF. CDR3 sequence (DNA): TGTGCCAGCAGTTTGTGGGGTTTGGGAGGCGGCTACACCTTC.

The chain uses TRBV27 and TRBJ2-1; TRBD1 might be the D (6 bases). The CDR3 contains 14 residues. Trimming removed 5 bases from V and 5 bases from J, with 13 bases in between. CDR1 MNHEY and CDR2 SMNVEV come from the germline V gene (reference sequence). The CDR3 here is CASSPQGLNNEQFF. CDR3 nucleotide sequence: TGTGCCAGCAGTCCCCAGGGGCTTAACAATGAGCAGTTCTTC.

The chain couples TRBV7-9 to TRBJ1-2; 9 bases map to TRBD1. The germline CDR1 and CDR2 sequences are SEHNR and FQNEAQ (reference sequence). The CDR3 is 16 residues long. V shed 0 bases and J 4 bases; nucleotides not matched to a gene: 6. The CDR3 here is CASSLALRTGVYGYTF. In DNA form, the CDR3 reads TGTGCCAGCAGCTTAGCGCTGAGGACAGGGGTCTATGGCTACACCTTC.

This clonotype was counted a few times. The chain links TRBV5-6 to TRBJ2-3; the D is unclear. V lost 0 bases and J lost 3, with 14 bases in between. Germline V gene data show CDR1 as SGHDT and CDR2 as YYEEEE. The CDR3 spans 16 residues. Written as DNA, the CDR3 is TGTGCCAGCAGCTTGGTGTCGGCATCTGGGACAGATACGCAGTATTTT. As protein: CASSLVSASGTDTQYF.

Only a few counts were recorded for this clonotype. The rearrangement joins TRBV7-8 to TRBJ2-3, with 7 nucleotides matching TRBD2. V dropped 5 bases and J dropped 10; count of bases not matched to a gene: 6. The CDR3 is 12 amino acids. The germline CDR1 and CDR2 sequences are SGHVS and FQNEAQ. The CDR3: CASSPSRGAQYF. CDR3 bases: TGTGCCAGCAGCCCCTCTCGGGGGGCGCAGTATTTT.

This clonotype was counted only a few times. Here the CDR3 DNA reads TGTGCCGCCTATAGTCCGGGACGGGGAGATACGCAGTATTTT. Protein: CAAYSPGRGDTQYF. The chain is built from TRBV6-1 and TRBJ2-3, with D perhaps matching TRBD1 or TRBD2 (5 bases each). V dropped 11 bases and J dropped 5 bases, with 20 bases sitting between them. The CDR3 loop spans 14 amino acids. CDR1 is MNHNS, CDR2 SASEGT, per germline.